These T cell receptor beta chains were read from a single sample in a study of blood T cell repertoires in COVID-19. The table came from immunoSEQ multiplex PCR; TCRdb's copy has only in-frame clones and leaves some out. The data contain around 33,000 clones, roughly four fifths of them singletons. Sequenced material: peripheral blood. The receptors stem from a human donor in a cohort sampled during active COVID-19. Both conserved end residues are part of each CDR3. D genes are given only for firm matches. Clone size is given for some rows only: seen once, a few or many times, or a class if the clone is expanded.

>few|.|TRBV5-1|18|TRBJ1-4
CASSLGHGGGYQNEKLFF
TGCGCCAGCAGCTTAGGTCACGGCGGGGGGTATCAAAATGAAAAACTGTTTTTT
>.|.|TRBV5-6|12|TRBJ2-7
CASRPDRYEQYF
TGTGCCAGCAGGCCTGACAGGTACGAGCAGTACTTC
>.|TRBD1|TRBV7-2|18|TRBJ2-6
CASSPPTGSLSGANVLTF
TGTGCCAGCAGCCCCCCGACAGGGAGCCTCTCTGGGGCCAACGTCCTGACTTTC
>.|TRBD1|TRBV5-1|16|TRBJ2-2
CASSLGQGLNTGELFF
TGCGCCAGCAGCTTGGGACAGGGATTAAACACCGGGGAGCTGTTTTTT
>.|.|TRBV6-5|13|TRBJ1-1
CASRLGAGGEAFF
TGTGCCAGCAGGTTAGGCGCGGGTGGTGAAGCTTTCTTT
>.|.|TRBV28|13|TRBJ1-2
CASISGGSDGYTF
TGTGCCAGCATCTCCGGAGGTTCGGATGGCTACACCTTC
>.|TRBD1|TRBV6-4|15|TRBJ1-6
CASSDQGQGMSPLHF
TGTGCCAGCAGTGACCAAGGACAGGGGATGTCACCCCTCCACTTT
>.|TRBD1|TRBV5-4|14|TRBJ1-1
CASSGDRGPDEAFF
TGTGCCAGCAGCGGCGACAGGGGTCCCGATGAAGCTTTCTTT
>.|.|TRBV18|14|TRBJ1-1
CASSLSRQNTEAFF
TGTGCCAGCTCCCTCAGCCGACAGAACACTGAAGCTTTCTTT
>.|.|TRBV9|15|TRBJ1-5
CASSPRAGVDQPQHF
TGTGCCAGCAGCCCCCGGGCAGGGGTTGATCAGCCCCAGCATTTT
>.|TRBD1|TRBV5-1|14|TRBJ2-7
CASSLGQGPYEQYF
TGCGCCAGCAGCTTGGGACAGGGTCCTTACGAGCAGTACTTC
>.|TRBD2|TRBV25-1|17|TRBJ2-2
CASSPLLAGGPTGELFF
TGTGCCAGCAGTCCCCTACTAGCGGGAGGGCCAACCGGGGAGCTGTTTTTT
>.|.|TRBV20-1|17|TRBJ1-5
CSASSRVGRGSNQPQHF
TGCAGTGCTAGTTCTAGGGTTGGCAGGGGTAGCAATCAGCCCCAGCATTTT
>.|.|TRBV11-3|13|TRBJ1-6
CASSSMRNSPLHF
TGTGCCAGCAGTTCTATGAGGAATTCACCCCTCCACTTT
>once|.|TRBV5-1|17|TRBJ2-5
CASSLDAGGPFQETQYF
TGCGCCAGCAGCTTGGATGCCGGGGGGCCTTTTCAAGAGACCCAGTACTTC
>.|TRBD1|TRBV7-9|16|TRBJ1-1
CASSPRTGGTNTEAFF
TGTGCCAGCAGCCCCCGGACAGGGGGAACGAACACTGAAGCTTTCTTT
>.|TRBD2|TRBV24-1|17|TRBJ2-1
CATSDPNSGRASNEQFF
TGTGCCACCAGTGACCCTAATAGCGGGAGGGCCTCTAATGAGCAGTTCTTC
>.|TRBD1|TRBV11-3|15|TRBJ2-2
CASSLGTGATGELFF
TGTGCCAGCAGCTTGGGGACAGGGGCCACCGGGGAGCTGTTTTTT
>.|.|TRBV21-1|18|TRBJ2-7
CASSKRGPPGTYPHEQYF
TGTGCCAGCAGCAAACGGGGCCCCCCTGGGACATATCCCCACGAGCAGTACTTC
>.|TRBD1|TRBV5-1|16|TRBJ2-7
CASSLGQGSPSYEQYF
TGCGCCAGCAGCCTCGGACAGGGATCCCCCTCCTACGAGCAGTACTTC
>once|.|TRBV7-2|15|TRBJ1-2
CASSFAPGGNYGYTF
TGTGCCAGCAGCTTCGCCCCGGGGGGGAACTATGGCTACACCTTC
>.|.|TRBV2|13|TRBJ2-7
CASSAGLSYEQYF
TGTGCCAGCAGTGCTGGCCTTTCCTACGAGCAGTACTTC
>few|TRBD1|TRBV6-5|12|TRBJ2-1
CASSRQGMMQFF
TGTGCCAGCAGCCGACAGGGGATGATGCAGTTCTTC
>.|.|TRBV14|14|TRBJ1-1
CASSQDRGIDRAFF
TGTGCCAGCAGCCAAGATCGGGGTATAGACCGCGCTTTCTTT
>.|.|TRBV7-2|14|TRBJ2-2
CASSLVVLTGELFF
TGTGCCAGCAGCTTAGTCGTCCTAACCGGGGAGCTGTTTTTT
>.|.|TRBV7-2|13|TRBJ2-2
CASSLETAGELFF
TGTGCCAGCAGCTTGGAGACAGCCGGGGAGCTGTTTTTT
>.|.|TRBV29-1|13|TRBJ2-5
CSVEVRPRETQYF
TGCAGCGTTGAAGTGAGGCCCAGAGAGACCCAGTACTTC
>few|.|TRBV15|15|TRBJ1-1
CATSRESRGNTEAFF
TGTGCCACCAGCAGAGAGAGTCGGGGGAACACTGAAGCTTTCTTT
>.|.|TRBV10-2|17|TRBJ1-6
CASSERGLGSYNSPLHF
TGCGCCAGCAGTGAGCGGGGGTTGGGCTCCTATAATTCACCCCTCCACTTT
>.|.|TRBV10-1|13|TRBJ1-1
CARLPDSHTEAFF
TGCGCCAGGTTACCAGACTCGCACACTGAAGCTTTCTTT
>.|.|TRBV3-1/TRBV3-2|15|TRBJ2-1
CASSQPGAPFNEQFF
TGTGCCAGCAGCCAACCGGGAGCCCCTTTCAATGAGCAGTTCTTC
>.|.|TRBV7-2|15|TRBJ1-1
CASSLVGQGWAEAFF
TGTGCCAGCAGCTTAGTAGGGCAGGGTTGGGCTGAAGCTTTCTTT
>.|.|TRBV11-1|15|TRBJ2-1
CASSSGTSTYNEQFF
TGTGCCAGCAGCTCCGGGACATCCACCTACAATGAGCAGTTCTTC
>.|TRBD1|TRBV7-9|15|TRBJ2-7
CASSLTGQGAYEQYF
TGTGCCAGCAGCTTAACGGGACAGGGAGCCTACGAGCAGTACTTC
>once|.|TRBV7-2|13|TRBJ1-3
CASSAGPGNTIYF
TGTGCCAGCAGCGCGGGACCTGGAAACACCATATATTTT
>.|TRBD2|TRBV5-6|15|TRBJ2-1
CASRSAGGLLNEQFF
TGTGCCAGCAGATCAGCGGGGGGATTGCTTAATGAGCAGTTCTTC
>.|.|TRBV5-1|12|TRBJ1-2
CASSTTSYGYTF
TGCGCCAGCAGCACCACCAGCTATGGCTACACCTTC
>few|.|TRBV6-6|13|TRBJ1-1
CASSYSQIAEAFF
TGTGCCAGCAGTTACTCGCAAATAGCTGAAGCTTTCTTT
>.|.|TRBV2|14|TRBJ1-1
CASRTNRVSTEAFF
TGTGCCAGCAGAACCAACAGGGTCAGCACTGAAGCTTTCTTT
>.|.|TRBV30|15|TRBJ2-2
CAWEGRPPPTGELFF
TGTGCCTGGGAGGGGAGGCCCCCTCCAACCGGGGAGCTGTTTTTT
>.|.|TRBV5-5|16|TRBJ1-2
CASSRGTGVVNYGYTF
TGTGCCAGCAGCCGTGGGACTGGGGTGGTTAACTATGGCTACACCTTC
>.|TRBD1|TRBV5-1|17|TRBJ1-3
CASSLGTGSYSGNTIYF
TGCGCCAGCAGCTTGGGGACAGGGTCGTACTCTGGAAACACCATATATTTT
>many|TRBD1|TRBV18|16|TRBJ2-7
CASSQVGGTGKYEQYF
TGTGCCAGCTCACAGGTCGGTGGGACAGGGAAGTACGAGCAGTACTTC
>few|.|TRBV5-8|13|TRBJ2-2
CASSQLNTGELFF
TGTGCCAGCAGCCAACTTAACACCGGGGAGCTGTTTTTT